The TCR beta chain under discussion was sequenced for a study of T cells in tuberculosis. Sequenced by immunoSEQ multiplex PCR; TCRdb stores in-frame clones only, minus some. The sample lists more than 20,000 clones, under 85% occurring once. The V end lost 6 bases, the J end lost 0 bases, and 8 bases lay between the germline ends. The CDR3 covers 13 residues. Germline CDR1 MDHEN, CDR2 SYDVKM. Time point: new active TB diagnosis, blood taken before or within 7 days of starting treatment. Turning to this clone: Antigen specificity is unknown.

Whole-study findings and limits: Smaller alpha distances in active tuberculosis partly reflected shorter CDR3-alpha lengths. Active tuberculosis TCR-alpha repertoires lay closer to GMM-specific TCRs than IGRA-negative controls, suggesting clonal expansion.

This TCR was recovered from an adult with tuberculosis. The chain is built from TRBV28 and TRBJ1-1; no clear D. The sequenced sample was PBMCs, obtained at tuberculosis diagnosis. The DNA for the CDR3 is TGTGCCAGCAGCTCCCCTTTGAACACTGAAGCTTTCTTT. As protein: CASSSPLNTEAFF.